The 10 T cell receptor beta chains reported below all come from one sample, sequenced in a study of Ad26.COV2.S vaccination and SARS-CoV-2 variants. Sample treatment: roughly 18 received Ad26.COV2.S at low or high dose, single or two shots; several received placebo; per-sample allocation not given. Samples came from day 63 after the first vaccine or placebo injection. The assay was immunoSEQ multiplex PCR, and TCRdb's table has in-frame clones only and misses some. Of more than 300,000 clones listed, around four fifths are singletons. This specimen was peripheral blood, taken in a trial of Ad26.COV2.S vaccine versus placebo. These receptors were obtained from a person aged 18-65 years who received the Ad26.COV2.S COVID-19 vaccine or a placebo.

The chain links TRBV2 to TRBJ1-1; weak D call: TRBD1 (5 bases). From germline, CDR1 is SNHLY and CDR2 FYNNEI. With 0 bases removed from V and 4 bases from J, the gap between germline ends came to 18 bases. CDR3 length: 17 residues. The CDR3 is CASSEALPGVDITEAFF. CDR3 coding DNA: TGTGCCAGCAGTGAAGCGCTTCCGGGGGTTGATATCACTGAAGCTTTCTTT.

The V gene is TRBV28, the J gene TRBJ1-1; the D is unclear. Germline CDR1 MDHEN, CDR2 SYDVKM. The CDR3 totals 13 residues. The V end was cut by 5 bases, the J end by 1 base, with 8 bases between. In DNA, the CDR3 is TGTGCCAGCAGTCCCTGGGGGAACACTGAAGCTTTCTTT. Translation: CASSPWGNTEAFF.

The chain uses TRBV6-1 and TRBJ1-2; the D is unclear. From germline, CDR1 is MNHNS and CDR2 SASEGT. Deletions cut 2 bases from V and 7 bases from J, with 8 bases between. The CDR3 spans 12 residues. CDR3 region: CASSEIRGGYTF. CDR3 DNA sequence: TGTGCCAGCAGTGAAATCCGGGGTGGCTACACCTTC.

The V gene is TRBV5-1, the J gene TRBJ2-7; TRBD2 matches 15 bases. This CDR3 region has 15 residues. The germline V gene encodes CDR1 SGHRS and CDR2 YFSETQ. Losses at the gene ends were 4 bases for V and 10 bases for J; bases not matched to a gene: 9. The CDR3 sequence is CASSPRTSGGANQYF. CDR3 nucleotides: TGCGCCAGCAGCCCAAGGACTAGCGGGGGGGCCAATCAGTACTTC.

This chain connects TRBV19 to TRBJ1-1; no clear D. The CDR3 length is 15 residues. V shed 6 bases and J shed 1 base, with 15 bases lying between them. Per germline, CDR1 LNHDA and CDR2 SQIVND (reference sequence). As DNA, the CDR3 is TGTGCCAGTAGCGCTCGGGCGGTCGCGAACACTGAAGCTTTCTTT. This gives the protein CASSARAVANTEAFF.

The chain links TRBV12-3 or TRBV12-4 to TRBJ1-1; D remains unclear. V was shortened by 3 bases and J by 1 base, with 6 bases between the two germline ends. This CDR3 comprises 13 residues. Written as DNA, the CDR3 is TGTGCCAGCAGTTTTTACCCGAACACTGAAGCTTTCTTT. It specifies CASSFYPNTEAFF.

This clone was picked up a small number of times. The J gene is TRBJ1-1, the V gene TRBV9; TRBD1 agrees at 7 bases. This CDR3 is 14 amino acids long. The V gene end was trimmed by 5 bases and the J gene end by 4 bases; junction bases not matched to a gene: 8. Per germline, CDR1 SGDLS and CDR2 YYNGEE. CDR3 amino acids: CASSYGDRVTEAFF. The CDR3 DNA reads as TGTGCCAGCAGTTACGGTGACAGGGTCACTGAAGCTTTCTTT.

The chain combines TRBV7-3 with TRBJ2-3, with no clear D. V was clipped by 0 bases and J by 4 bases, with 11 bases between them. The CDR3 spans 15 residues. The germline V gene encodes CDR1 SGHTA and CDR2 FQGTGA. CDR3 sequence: CASSLTAVSPDTQYF. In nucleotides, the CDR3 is TGTGCCAGCAGCTTAACGGCAGTTTCCCCAGATACGCAGTATTTT.

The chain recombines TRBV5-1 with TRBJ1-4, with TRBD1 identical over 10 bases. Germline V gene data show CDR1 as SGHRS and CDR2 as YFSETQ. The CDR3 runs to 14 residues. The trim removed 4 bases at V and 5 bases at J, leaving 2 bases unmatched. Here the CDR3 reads CASSLDRGNEKLFF. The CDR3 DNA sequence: TGCGCCAGCAGCCTGGACAGGGGGAATGAAAAACTGTTTTTT.

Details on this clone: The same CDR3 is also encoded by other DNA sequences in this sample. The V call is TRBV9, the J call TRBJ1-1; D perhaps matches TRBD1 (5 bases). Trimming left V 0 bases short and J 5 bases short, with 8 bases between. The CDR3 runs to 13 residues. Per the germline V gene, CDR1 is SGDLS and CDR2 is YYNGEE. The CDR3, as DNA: TGTGCCAGCAGCGTAGGGGGCGAAACTGAAGCTTTCTTT. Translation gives CASSVGGETEAFF. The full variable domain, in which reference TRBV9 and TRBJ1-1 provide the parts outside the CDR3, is DSGVTQTPKHLITATGQRVTLRCSPRSGDLSVYWYQQSLDQGLQFLIQYYNGEERAKGNILERFSAQQFPDLHSELNLSSLELGDSALYFCASSVGGETEAFFGQGTRLTVV.